In its sample, the clone carrying this TCR beta chain was seen many times. Its antigen is not known. The sample is drawn from a study of T-cell reconstitution after alpha-beta-depleted transplantation in children. Broader study findings: Approximately two months post-transplant, alpha-beta T cells reportedly originated from several hundred expanded graft clones. T-cell numbers and diversity, one year after transplant, stemmed largely from T cells that were newly produced. Recipient T cells and thymic progenitors that survived were the source of the high TCRbeta diversity seen at day 60 in some patients.

Germline values: CDR1 DFQATT, CDR2 SNEGSKA (reference sequence). This CDR3 is 13 amino acids long. With 4 bases removed from V and 0 bases from J, the gap between germline ends came to 10 bases. Unique molecular identifiers tagged the TCRbeta library. A single record per CDR3 protein comes from TCRdb applying MiXCR to the PCR reads. The sample has about 170,000 distinct CDR3 sequences, more than 9.5% seen once. The rearrangement links TRBV20-1 to TRBJ2-7; D is uncertain. Sequenced material: PBMCs, taken before TCRalphabeta/CD19-depleted stem cell transplant. This clonotype originated in a boy younger than 10 with acute myeloid leukemia, due to receive a stem cell transplant. CDR3 protein: CSAMVLSSYEQYF. The CDR3 DNA reads as TGCAGTGCTATGGTCCTCTCCTCCTACGAGCAGTACTTC.